The rows below give T cell receptor beta chains drawn from one sample of a study of T cell responses to AZD1222 COVID-19 vaccine. The table came from immunoSEQ multiplex PCR; TCRdb's copy has only in-frame clones and leaves some out. This table holds 120,000 or so clones, approximately 89% found once. The input for sequencing was peripheral blood, taken on day 0 of AZD1222 vaccination. These receptors all come from an adult in good health. Both conserved end residues are part of each CDR3. D genes are given only for firm matches. The size of a clone is reported for some rows only, either as once, few or many, or as a class for expanded clones.

NA	TRBJ2-4	TRBV5-1	TRBD2	TGCGCCAGCAGCTTGGCCATCACTAGCGGGAGGAACATTCAGTACTTC	CASSLAITSGRNIQYF
NA	TRBJ1-5	TRBV20-1	NA	TGCAGTGCTAGTCCCGGGGATCAGCCCCAGCATTTT	CSASPGDQPQHF
NA	TRBJ1-4	TRBV6-5	TRBD1	TGTGCCAGCAGGCCGGGACAGCTTAATGAAAAACTGTTTTTT	CASRPGQLNEKLFF
NA	TRBJ1-4	TRBV5-1	NA	TGCGCCAGCAGCTTGGATCTTCGGAATGAAAAACTGTTTTTT	CASSLDLRNEKLFF
NA	TRBJ2-5	TRBV5-1	TRBD2	TGCGCCAGCAGCTTCCCGGGGGGTCGTGCTGAGACCCAGTACTTC	CASSFPGGRAETQYF
NA	TRBJ1-2	TRBV19	TRBD1	TGTGCCAGTAGTGGTTATTCGACAGGGGGCTTACGCGGCTACACCTTC	CASSGYSTGGLRGYTF
NA	TRBJ1-4	TRBV18	TRBD1	TGTGCCAGCTCAAGACAGGGGCCTCTTGAAAAACTGTTTTTT	CASSRQGPLEKLFF
NA	TRBJ1-4	TRBV20-1	NA	TGCAGTGCTAGTGGGCCAGCAACTAATGAAAAACTGTTTTTT	CSASGPATNEKLFF
once	TRBJ2-1	TRBV5-6	TRBD2	TGTGCCAGCAGCCCCAGGAGCGGGAGCGTAAATGAGCAGTTCTTC	CASSPRSGSVNEQFF
NA	TRBJ2-3	TRBV28	TRBD2	TGTGCCAGCACCCCCTCTAGCGGGAGTGGCGATACGCAGTATTTT	CASTPSSGSGDTQYF
once	TRBJ1-4	TRBV28	TRBD1	TGTGCCAGCAGACCAACAGGGGGTGGATTCGAAAAACTGTTTTTT	CASRPTGGGFEKLFF
NA	TRBJ1-2	TRBV4-2	TRBD1	TGTGCCAGCAGCCACTCCTCTAGACGGGACAGTCTCTATGGCTACACCTTC	CASSHSSRRDSLYGYTF
NA	TRBJ2-7	TRBV27	NA	TGTGCCAGCAGAGGGGCAGGGTTATCCTACGAGCAGTACTTC	CASRGAGLSYEQYF
NA	TRBJ1-1	TRBV18	NA	TGTGCCAGCTCTATCGGGGACGGGAGGGACACTGAAGCTTTCTTT	CASSIGDGRDTEAFF
NA	TRBJ2-7	TRBV5-1	TRBD1	TGCGCCAGCAGCCGGGGACAGGGGGCGGCCTACGAGCAGTACTTC	CASSRGQGAAYEQYF
NA	TRBJ2-1	TRBV30	NA	TGTGCCTGGAGAAGGGCAGGGTGGGACAATGAGCAGTTCTTC	CAWRRAGWDNEQFF
NA	TRBJ1-5	TRBV19	NA	TGTGCCAGTAGTATAGATCTTGGGGACGGGGGTTATGGCAATCAGCCCCAGCATTTT	CASSIDLGDGGYGNQPQHF
NA	TRBJ2-3	TRBV2	NA	TGTGCCAGCAGTGAAGCGCTAGGGGATGGTAGCACAGATACGCAGTATTTT	CASSEALGDGSTDTQYF
once	TRBJ1-5	TRBV7-9	NA	TGTGCCAGCACCGGTGACACCTTTAGCAATCAGCCCCAGCATTTT	CASTGDTFSNQPQHF
NA	TRBJ1-5	TRBV5-6	NA	TGTGCCAGCAGGACGGGCCCACTGGAAGGGCCCCAGCATTTT	CASRTGPLEGPQHF
NA	TRBJ1-1	TRBV19	TRBD1	TGTGCCAGTAGTATCGGGACAGTCGGGAGGGCTGAAGCTTTCTTT	CASSIGTVGRAEAFF
once	TRBJ2-1	TRBV6-4	NA	TGTGCCAGCAGTTTCGAGAGGGAGACCTTATACAATGAGCAGTTCTTC	CASSFERETLYNEQFF
NA	TRBJ2-1	TRBV4-2	TRBD2	TGTGCCAGCAGCTCAAGAGAACTAGCGGGTTACAATGAGCAGTTCTTC	CASSSRELAGYNEQFF
NA	TRBJ1-2	TRBV6-5	NA	TGTGCCAGCGAGGCACTAGCTAACTATGGCTACACCTTC	CASEALANYGYTF
NA	TRBJ1-2	TRBV6-5	NA	TGTGCCAGCAGCCCCTCGGGACAATCCTATGACTACACCTTC	CASSPSGQSYDYTF
NA	TRBJ2-1	TRBV19	NA	TGTGCCAGTAGTATAACCTGGCAAAACAATGAGCAGTTCTTC	CASSITWQNNEQFF
NA	TRBJ1-2	TRBV19	NA	TGTGCCAGTAGTATCGCAGGGACTAACTATGGCTACACCTTC	CASSIAGTNYGYTF
NA	TRBJ2-1	TRBV6-5	NA	TGTGCCAGCAGGCGGGGGCCTTACAATGAGCAGTTCTTC	CASRRGPYNEQFF
NA	TRBJ2-3	TRBV3-1/TRBV3-2	NA	TGTGCCAGCAGCCAGGACACCAGCACAGATACGCAGTATTTT	CASSQDTSTDTQYF